This is a list of T cell receptor beta chains from one sample in a study of blood T cell repertoires in COVID-19. The protocol was immunoSEQ multiplex PCR, while the TCRdb copy is restricted to in-frame clones and leaves out a portion. The sample shows roughly 330,000 clones, roughly 90% of them seen only once. Sequenced material: peripheral blood. These receptors were obtained from a woman aged 50 to 60 with active or convalescent COVID-19. The conserved cysteine and the conserved F or W are not part of the CDR3 here.

TRBJ1-1 | TRBV7-3 | ASSFQVNTEAF
TRBJ2-1 | TRBV6-2/TRBV6-3 | ASSLGTGFEQF
TRBJ1-2 | TRBV7-8 | ASSSGQSLYGYT
TRBJ2-3 | TRBV10-3 | AIKGSGGPRGTDTQY
TRBJ2-7 | TRBV7-8 | ASSLVQGHNGYEQY
TRBJ2-2 | TRBV6-5 | ASSYSPSGTGELF
TRBJ1-2 | TRBV12-3/TRBV12-4 | ASNTDRAGGYT
TRBJ2-5 | TRBV18 | ASSPTQVVYQETQY
TRBJ2-2 | TRBV6-5 | ASSPSGGADGELF
TRBJ2-3 | TRBV27 | ASIKIGRGQRDTQY
TRBJ1-3 | TRBV10-3 | AISDRDGNTIY
TRBJ1-1 | TRBV4-1 | ASRARTGETEAF
TRBJ1-2 | TRBV7-7 | ASRGGRPNYGYT
TRBJ1-5 | TRBV5-6 | ASSLAAREDQPQH
TRBJ2-2 | TRBV4-2 | ASSRVVLAASTNTGELF
TRBJ1-1 | TRBV11-2 | ASQQGSTEAF
TRBJ2-3 | TRBV2 | ASTRDRANADTQY
TRBJ1-3 | TRBV7-2 | ASSLRRVGAKGNTIY
TRBJ1-5 | TRBV24-1 | ATSDTATGGGQPQH
TRBJ1-4 | TRBV28 | ASSFDGTGGGEKLF
TRBJ1-2 | TRBV28 | ASSGTGGTGYT
TRBJ2-3 | TRBV3-1/TRBV3-2 | ASSLRGLAGGTDTQY
TRBJ2-7 | TRBV7-8 | ASSPKANSYEQY